Shown below are 31 T cell receptor beta chains from a single sample sequenced in a study of T-cell reconstitution after alpha-beta-depleted transplantation in children. Unique molecular identifiers were used in preparing the TCRbeta library. TCRdb itself ran the PCR reads through MiXCR, one entry per CDR3 protein. In the table there are fewer than 550,000 distinct CDR3 sequences, 15% to 20% of which are singletons. The sample in question was PBMCs, mostly from graft donor cells, obtained 360 days after TCRalphabeta/CD19-depleted stem cell transplant. The source is a boy younger than two who had a stem cell transplant for Wiskott-Aldrich syndrome, so the T cells may come from the graft donor.

This clonotype appeared a few times. V is TRBV10-3 and J is TRBJ2-7; D not certain. Looked up from germline, CDR1 is ENHRY and CDR2 is SYGVKD. The CDR3 consists of 11 residues. The ends were cut back, 2 bases at V and 3 bases at J, with 2 bases in the middle. CDR3 amino acids: CAISELYEQYF. CDR3 DNA: TGTGCCATCAGTGAGCTCTACGAGCAGTACTTC.

This clonotype was seen more than once but under ten times. The V gene is TRBV6-5, the J gene TRBJ2-1, with 10 bases lining up with TRBD2. The length of the CDR3 is 17 residues. Germline CDR1 is MNHEY and CDR2 is SVGAGI. J was trimmed by 5 bases and V by 0 bases; bases with no gene match: 7. The chain's CDR3 is CASSYSIPLAGDNEQFF. The CDR3, as DNA: TGTGCCAGCAGTTACTCGATCCCCCTAGCGGGAGACAATGAGCAGTTCTTC.

The gene calls are TRBV4-3 and TRBJ2-3; 8 bases agree with TRBD2. V lost 1 base to trimming and J lost 4 bases; unmatched junction nucleotides: 7. The V gene's germline CDR1 is LGHNA and CDR2 YSLEER. This CDR3 contains 16 residues. The chain's CDR3 is CASSQVIAGFPDTQYF. The CDR3 bases are TGCGCCAGCAGCCAAGTAATAGCGGGGTTTCCAGATACGCAGTATTTT.

The V call is TRBV12-3 or TRBV12-4, the J call TRBJ2-7; D gene unclear. The CDR3 contains 14 residues. Trimming cost V 3 bases and J 5 bases, with 14 bases left between them. The chain's CDR3 is CASSLREAVNEQYF. The CDR3 DNA follows: TGTGCCAGCAGTTTGCGTGAGGCTGTGAACGAGCAGTACTTC.

The V and J genes are TRBV6-2 or TRBV6-3 and TRBJ2-1, with 8 positions matching TRBD1. The length of the CDR3 is 14 residues. CDR1 MNHEY and CDR2 SVGEGT come from the germline V gene. Germline trimming cut 8 bases from V and 7 bases from J; bases unmatched to any gene: 10. The CDR3 reads CASSRQGRRNEQFF. The CDR3 coding sequence is TGTGCCAGCTCGAGACAGGGGAGGAGGAATGAGCAGTTCTTC.

This clonotype was detected a few times. The chain couples TRBV27 to TRBJ2-7; 10 nucleotides line up with TRBD1. CDR3 length equals 17 residues. In germline, CDR1 is MNHEY, CDR2 SMNVEV (reference sequence). V was clipped by 3 bases and J by 3 bases; unmatched bases: 11. This CDR3 is CASSLARGQGLGYEQYF. The CDR3 nucleotides are TGTGCCAGCAGTTTGGCAAGGGGACAGGGGCTAGGCTACGAGCAGTACTTC.

This clonotype was observed a handful of times. The V call is TRBV5-1, the J call TRBJ1-1; D is unresolved. The germline V gene encodes CDR1 SGHRS and CDR2 YFSETQ. This CDR3 comprises 12 residues. V was trimmed by 4 bases and J by 4 bases, leaving 8 bases between them. The CDR3 bases are TGCGCCAGCAGCCGGCCCAGCACTGAAGCTTTCTTT. Residues: CASSRPSTEAFF.

CDR3 nucleotides: TGTGCCAGCAGTGACCCTTTGCTGGGCACAAAGTCACCCCTCCACTTT. It is translated as CASSDPLLGTKSPLHF. The chain recombines TRBV6-1 with TRBJ1-6, with unresolved D. Trimming removed 3 bases from V and 10 bases from J, with 19 bases in between. The CDR3 extends over 16 amino acids. Germline V gives CDR1 MNHNS, CDR2 SASEGT.

This clonotype was seen only a few times. The V gene is TRBV6-5, the J gene TRBJ2-7; D unclear. CDR1 and CDR2 from the germline V gene are MNHEY and SVGAGI. V was clipped by 3 bases and J by 4 bases, with 16 bases between them. This CDR3 is 15 amino acids long. The chain's CDR3 is CASSYPEAVSYEQYF. The CDR3 DNA sequence: TGTGCCAGCAGTTATCCCGAGGCAGTTAGTTACGAGCAGTACTTC.

As for this clonotype: The junction shows a germline mismatch at one end, possibly a read error. V usage is TRBV20-1 and J usage is TRBJ2-1, with TRBD1 identical over 7 bases. There are 16 residues in the CDR3. From germline, CDR1 is DFQATT and CDR2 SNEGSKA (reference sequence). CDR3 loop: CCARVSTGNSYNEQFF. Here the CDR3 DNA reads TGCTGTGCTAGAGTCTCGACAGGGAACTCCTACAATGAGCAGTTCTTC.

Points on this clonotype: The germline gene is not matched at one end of the junction; a read error may be the cause. The chain links TRBV20-1 to TRBJ2-6; D is possibly TRBD1 (6 bases). The CDR3 is 17 residues long. The germline gives CDR1 DFQATT, CDR2 SNEGSKA (reference sequence). The DNA of the CDR3 is TGCAGTGTTAGAAGGGGTCAGGGGACATCTGGGGCCAACGTCCTGACTTTC. Translation: CSVRRGQGTSGANVLTF.

This clonotype was counted between two and nine times. This chain links TRBV12-3 or TRBV12-4 with TRBJ1-5; the D gene is possibly TRBD1 (5 bases). Trimming removed 3 bases from V and 0 bases from J, with 15 bases in between. The length of the CDR3 is 17 residues. In DNA, the CDR3 is TGTGCCAGCAGTTTTAAGGGGAGGGGCTATAGCAATCAGCCCCAGCATTTT. Translated: CASSFKGRGYSNQPQHF.

J is TRBJ2-4 and V is TRBV20-1, with a possible D match to TRBD1 (5 bases). This CDR3 has 14 amino acids. The germline V and J ends were trimmed by 2 bases and 1 base, with 9 bases remaining between them. Germline V gene data show CDR1 as DFQATT and CDR2 as SNEGSKA (reference sequence). CDR3 region: CSARNRMAKNIQYF. In DNA form, the CDR3 reads TGCAGTGCTAGAAACAGGATGGCCAAAAACATTCAGTACTTC.

This clonotype was observed a few times. The chain couples TRBV10-3 to TRBJ2-2; D call uncertain. Trimming took 10 bases from V and 7 from J, leaving 10 bases between them. The CDR3 length is 11 residues. In germline, CDR1 is ENHRY, CDR2 SYGVKD. CDR3 sequence: CATRTNGELFF. CDR3 nucleotide sequence: TGTGCCACCCGGACGAACGGGGAGCTGTTTTTT.

This clonotype has only a few counts. The V call is TRBV7-2, the J call TRBJ2-3, with 7 bases identical to TRBD1. CDR3 size: 15 residues. The germline CDR1 and CDR2 sequences are SGHTA and FQGNSA. V was pared by 1 base and J by 6 bases, with 7 bases of the junction left unmatched. CDR3 residues: CASSLGQGPPDTQYF. Here the CDR3 DNA reads TGTGCCAGCAGCTTAGGACAGGGACCCCCCGATACGCAGTATTTT. The variable domain in full, with the rest retrieved from reference TRBV7-2 and TRBJ2-3, is GAGVSQSPSNKVTEKGKDVELRCDPISGHTALYWYRQSLGQGLEFLIYFQGNSAPDKSGLPSDRFSAERTGGSVSTLTIQRTQQEDSAVYLCASSLGQGPPDTQYFGPGTRLTVL.

V is TRBV4-1 and J is TRBJ2-1; 7 bases are shared with TRBD2. Germline V gene data show CDR1 as MGHRA and CDR2 as YSYEKL. The CDR3 is 18 amino acids. Losses at the gene ends were 1 base for V and 4 bases for J; bases not matched to a gene: 13. Here the CDR3 DNA reads TGCGCCAGCAGCCAAGTCTCGTCGGGGGGTAGTATTTACAATGAGCAGTTCTTC. Protein product: CASSQVSSGGSIYNEQFF.

In its sample, this clonotype was seen many times. The gene calls are TRBV10-1 and TRBJ2-1, with D perhaps assigned TRBD1 or TRBD2 (6 bases each). Trimming pared 2 bases from V and 2 bases from J, leaving 10 bases between. This CDR3 region has 15 residues. From germline, CDR1 is WNHNN and CDR2 SYGVQD (reference sequence). The CDR3 DNA reads as TGCGCCAGCAGTGAGAGGGGGGATCCCTACAATGAGCAGTTCTTC. Its translation: CASSERGDPYNEQFF.

This clonotype showed up just a few times. J is TRBJ2-2 and V is TRBV20-1; tentatively, D is TRBD1 (5 bases). Germline V CDR1 and CDR2: DFQATT, SNEGSKA (reference sequence). The V end lost 0 bases, the J end lost 6 bases, and 8 bases lay between the germline ends. The CDR3 totals 13 residues. CDR3 bases: TGCAGTGCTAGAGACAGGGTACCCGGGGAGCTGTTTTTT. It specifies CSARDRVPGELFF.

The J gene is TRBJ2-1, the V gene TRBV5-8; tentatively, D is TRBD2 (5 bases). V was shortened by 5 bases and J by 4 bases, with 13 bases between the two germline ends. The CDR3 is 14 residues long. Germline lookup yields CDR1 SGHTS and CDR2 YDEGEE. The CDR3 sequence is CASSSWRAYNEQFF. The CDR3 nucleotides read TGTGCCAGCAGTTCGTGGCGGGCTTACAATGAGCAGTTCTTC.

This clonotype was counted between two and nine times. The J gene is TRBJ2-1, the V gene TRBV11-2; no reliable D call. Deletions cut 2 bases from V and 5 bases from J, with 19 bases between. The germline V gene encodes CDR1 SGHAT and CDR2 FQNNGV. CDR3 length: 17 residues. Written as DNA, the CDR3 is TGTGCCAGCAGCTTACGAAGGGCCACACTTCTAAACAATGAGCAGTTCTTC. Protein sequence: CASSLRRATLLNNEQFF.

This clonotype was detected many times. The chain has TRBV7-2 and TRBJ2-3; TRBD1 aligns across 8 bases. CDR3 length: 14 residues. Germline CDR1 is SGHTA and CDR2 is FQGNSA. V shed 3 bases and J 1 base; nucleotides not matched to a gene: 0. CDR3 sequence: CASSLDRGTDTQYF. CDR3 DNA: TGTGCCAGCAGCTTGGACAGGGGCACAGATACGCAGTATTTT.

The chain has TRBV20-1 and TRBJ2-5, with 13 positions matching TRBD2. In germline, CDR1 is DFQATT, CDR2 SNEGSKA (reference sequence). J lost 5 bases, V lost 4 bases, and 4 bases had no gene match. CDR3 length: 14 residues. CDR3 loop: CSATGTSGMETQYF. CDR3 nucleotides: TGCAGTGCTACCGGGACTAGCGGGATGGAGACCCAGTACTTC.

This clonotype was recorded a few times. The chain carries TRBV12-3 or TRBV12-4 and TRBJ2-3; 8 bases match TRBD2. V was clipped by 3 bases and J by 2 bases; unmatched bases: 10. The CDR3 contains 17 residues. CDR3 sequence reads: CASSFTSGSGTTDTQYF. DNA for the CDR3: TGTGCCAGCAGTTTTACCTCGGGTAGCGGGACCACAGATACGCAGTATTTT.

J is TRBJ1-2 and V is TRBV12-3 or TRBV12-4; D perhaps matches TRBD1 (6 bases). The CDR3 has 14 amino acids. Trimming took 5 bases from V and 5 from J, leaving 15 bases between them. In DNA, the CDR3 is TGTGCCAGCAGTCCCCGGGGGGGGCTTTATGGCTACACCTTC. Translated: CASSPRGGLYGYTF.

The V gene is TRBV12-3 or TRBV12-4, the J gene TRBJ2-5, with D perhaps TRBD1 (5 bases). This CDR3 comprises 14 residues. V was clipped by 3 bases and J by 2 bases, with 10 bases between them. CDR3 protein: CASSFRQYQETQYF. In nucleotides, the CDR3 is TGTGCCAGCAGTTTCCGACAGTATCAAGAGACCCAGTACTTC.

The chain links TRBV6-1 to TRBJ2-1; the D is unclear. V gave up 5 bases and J gave up 8 bases, with 16 bases separating them. The CDR3 runs 14 residues. The germline V gene encodes CDR1 MNHNS and CDR2 SASEGT. DNA of the CDR3: TGTGCCAGCAGTCTGACGGTGCCGTCGGATGAGCAGTTCTTC. It translates to CASSLTVPSDEQFF.

The table lists this clonotype with a few counts. The J gene is TRBJ2-1, the V gene TRBV28; the match to TRBD1 covers 7 bases. This CDR3 has 18 residues. Trimming took 2 bases from V and 1 from J; bases not matched to a gene: 11. Germline-derived CDR1 and CDR2 are MDHEN and SYDVKM. The CDR3 DNA sequence: TGTGCCAGCAGTTTAAGGACCACAGGGGCCATATCCTACAATGAGCAGTTCTTC. The encoded protein is CASSLRTTGAISYNEQFF.

The gene calls are TRBV2 and TRBJ2-3; 13 nucleotides match TRBD2. With 8 bases clipped from V and 10 bases from J, the junction kept 3 bases outside the gene matches. Germline values: CDR1 SNHLY, CDR2 FYNNEI. The CDR3 is made up of 12 amino acids. CDR3 DNA: TGTGCCAGCGTACTAGCGGGAGGGGCGCAGTATTTT. The encoded protein is CASVLAGGAQYF.

This clonotype was seen a few times. The gene calls are TRBV7-2 and TRBJ2-2; 9 nucleotides line up with TRBD2. CDR1 and CDR2 from the germline V gene are SGHTA and FQGNSA. The length of the CDR3 is 17 residues. Unmatched junction bases numbered 8, after V lost 2 bases and J lost 4 bases. CDR3 sequence reads: CASSLRPLAGSTGELFF. For the CDR3, the DNA is TGTGCCAGCAGCTTAAGGCCGCTAGCGGGAAGCACCGGGGAGCTGTTTTTT.

This clonotype has just a few counts. Written as DNA, the CDR3 is TGCAGTGCTAGTCTTCAGTCGAACACTGAAGCTTTCTTT. Its protein is CSASLQSNTEAFF. The rearrangement uses TRBV20-1 and TRBJ1-1; D not resolved. Per the germline V gene, CDR1 is DFQATT and CDR2 is SNEGSKA (reference sequence). V was trimmed by 3 bases and J by 1 base, leaving 9 bases between them. There are 13 residues in the CDR3.

The chain joins TRBV18 to TRBJ2-7, with D tentatively TRBD1 (6 bases). The CDR3 loop spans 14 amino acids. Trimming cost V 4 bases and J 5 bases, with 15 bases left between them. Germline lookup yields CDR1 KGHSH and CDR2 LQKENI. In DNA form, the CDR3 reads TGTGCCAGCTCACGGGAACAGGGTTTTGACGAGCAGTACTTC. This sequence encodes CASSREQGFDEQYF.